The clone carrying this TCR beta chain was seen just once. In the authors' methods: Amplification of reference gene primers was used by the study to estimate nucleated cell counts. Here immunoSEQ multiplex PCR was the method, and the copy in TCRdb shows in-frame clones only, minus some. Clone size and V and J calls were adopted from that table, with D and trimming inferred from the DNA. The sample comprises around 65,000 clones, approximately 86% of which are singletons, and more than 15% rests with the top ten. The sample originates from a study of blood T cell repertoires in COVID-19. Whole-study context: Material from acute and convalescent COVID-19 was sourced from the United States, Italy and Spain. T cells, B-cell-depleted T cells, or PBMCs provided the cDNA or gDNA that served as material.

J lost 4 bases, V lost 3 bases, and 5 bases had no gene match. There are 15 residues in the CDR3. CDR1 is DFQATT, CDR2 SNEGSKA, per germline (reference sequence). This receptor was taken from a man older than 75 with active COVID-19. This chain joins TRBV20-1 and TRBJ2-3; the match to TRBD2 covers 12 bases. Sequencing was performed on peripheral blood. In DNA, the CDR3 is TGCAGTGCTAGTCCTAGCGGGAGGGCCTCAGATACGCAGTATTTT. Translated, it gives CSASPSGRASDTQYF.